What follows describes a single TCR beta chain. Its specificity is unknown. Just one base apart from a much larger clone, this may be a read error. The CDR3 has 13 residues. V gave up 5 bases and J gave up 3 bases, with 10 bases separating them. Germline V gene lookup returns CDR1 ENHRY and CDR2 SYGVKD. The sample originates from a study of neurological immune-mediated disorders. The cDNA came from 5'RACE, which used 10-nucleotide random UMIs. TCRdb ran MiXCR on the 5' RACE reads and lists one entry per CDR3 protein. In the table there are tens of thousands of distinct CDR3 sequences, around 5.5% of which are singletons. The unsorted libraries were generated from a total of 2 million PBMCs, which had been stored in RNAlater at -80 C. General study points: HTLV-1-associated myelopathy had the most TCR clonal expansion, and multiple sclerosis had the least, less than healthy controls. TCR-beta repertoires seemed private in all groups, with no expanded CDR3 amino acid sequences shared.

The sequenced sample consisted of PBMCs. The chain joins TRBV10-3 to TRBJ1-1; TRBD1 is a possible D gene (6 bases). This clonotype was sampled from a man aged 18 to 30 with multiple sclerosis. The chain's CDR3 is CAISTKGDTEAFF. In DNA, the CDR3 is TGTGCCATCAGTACAAAGGGGGACACTGAAGCTTTCTTT.